The clone carrying this T cell receptor beta chain was detected a few times. Trimming at V came to 0 bases and at J to 2 bases, leaving 6 bases not matched to a gene. The germline CDR1 and CDR2 sequences are MNHEY and SVGAGI. The CDR3 is made up of 18 amino acids. The data are from a study of identical twins. TCRdb passed the 5' RACE reads through MiXCR, listing each CDR3 protein once. The data contain 350,000 to 600,000 distinct CDR3 sequences, 14% of them singletons. These sequences were also reported in another study, on yellow fever vaccine responses in identical twins.

J is TRBJ2-2 and V is TRBV6-5; 10 bases match TRBD2. The TCR comes from a woman in her late teens or twenties in good health. Input material: CD4+ T cells sorted from blood. This CDR3 reads CASSYSRLAGANTGELFF. CDR3 DNA: TGTGCCAGCAGTTACTCCCGGCTAGCGGGGGCAAACACCGGGGAGCTGTTTTTT.